The rows below give T cell receptor beta chains drawn from one sample of a study of shared clonotypes between healthy human individuals. The data were produced by immunoSEQ multiplex PCR, yet TCRdb's version contains in-frame clones alone and is incomplete. The data contain a few million clones, around 95% of them seen just once; the ten biggest clones take up roughly 0.13%. Input material: naive CD4+ T cells sorted from blood. These receptors originate from a man between 18 and 29 years old in good health. CDR3s include the opening cysteine and the closing phenylalanine or tryptophan. Each record gives: V gene, J gene, CDR3 protein.

V gene: TRBV28; J gene: TRBJ2-3; CDR3 protein: CASSFRGVSTDTQYF
V gene: TRBV2; J gene: TRBJ2-1; CDR3 protein: CASGRTGFGEQFF
V gene: TRBV11-3; J gene: TRBJ2-3; CDR3 protein: CASSLGQGRISDTQYF
V gene: TRBV7-2; J gene: TRBJ2-7; CDR3 protein: CASTRTSGSYEQYF
V gene: TRBV7-2; J gene: TRBJ1-5; CDR3 protein: CASSLDRVTKPQHF
V gene: TRBV18; J gene: TRBJ2-5; CDR3 protein: CASSPGAGAGRETQYF
V gene: TRBV30; J gene: TRBJ1-3; CDR3 protein: CAWSRPGTAGNTIYF
V gene: TRBV5-3; J gene: TRBJ1-2; CDR3 protein: CARPETGTSGYTF
V gene: TRBV4-3; J gene: TRBJ2-1; CDR3 protein: CASSQERSGISNEQFF
V gene: TRBV28; J gene: TRBJ1-1; CDR3 protein: CASSLPPISIAGTEAFF
V gene: TRBV30; J gene: TRBJ2-2; CDR3 protein: CAWSARTGELFF
V gene: TRBV6-1; J gene: TRBJ1-1; CDR3 protein: CASSEVQGLNTEAFF
V gene: TRBV19; J gene: TRBJ2-2; CDR3 protein: CASSISGIANTGELFF
V gene: TRBV2; J gene: TRBJ2-5; CDR3 protein: CASGLDSQETQYF
V gene: TRBV9; J gene: TRBJ2-5; CDR3 protein: CASSFGRLAGETQYF
V gene: TRBV6-5; J gene: TRBJ1-2; CDR3 protein: CASSYSAGDYGYTF
V gene: TRBV6-5; J gene: TRBJ2-1; CDR3 protein: CASSYVGLAWGEQFF
V gene: TRBV30; J gene: TRBJ1-6; CDR3 protein: CAWSPGQGRSPLHF
V gene: TRBV7-9; J gene: TRBJ2-7; CDR3 protein: CASSLGTGPYEQYF
V gene: TRBV5-1; J gene: TRBJ2-5; CDR3 protein: CASRPTGQETQYF
V gene: TRBV5-1; J gene: TRBJ2-2; CDR3 protein: CASSLFLDTGELFF
V gene: TRBV10-2; J gene: TRBJ2-7; CDR3 protein: CASSETGVGEQYF
V gene: TRBV27; J gene: TRBJ2-1; CDR3 protein: CASSSTPGTGTGLNEQFF
V gene: TRBV18; J gene: TRBJ1-1; CDR3 protein: CASSPPSTGMNTEAFF
V gene: TRBV5-1; J gene: TRBJ1-2; CDR3 protein: CASSLLGTGDGYTF
V gene: TRBV5-1; J gene: TRBJ2-3; CDR3 protein: CASSLRTSGRWSADTQYF
V gene: TRBV2; J gene: TRBJ2-5; CDR3 protein: CASSGTVETQYF
V gene: TRBV5-1; J gene: TRBJ1-3; CDR3 protein: CASSSDSVGNTIYF
V gene: TRBV6-5; J gene: TRBJ1-4; CDR3 protein: CASSRVATNEKLFF
V gene: TRBV6-5; J gene: TRBJ2-3; CDR3 protein: CATQTGGGTDTQYF
V gene: TRBV2; J gene: TRBJ2-2; CDR3 protein: CASKYGTGDTGELFF
V gene: TRBV10-3; J gene: TRBJ1-6; CDR3 protein: CASAVHDRVYNSPLHF
V gene: TRBV7-2; J gene: TRBJ1-5; CDR3 protein: CASSRTDNQPQHF
V gene: TRBV9; J gene: TRBJ1-2; CDR3 protein: CASSGQGNSNYGYTF
V gene: TRBV6-5; J gene: TRBJ2-3; CDR3 protein: CASRGAGTDTQYF
V gene: TRBV7-9; J gene: TRBJ2-1; CDR3 protein: CASSLVDQYNEQFF
V gene: TRBV6-5; J gene: TRBJ1-6; CDR3 protein: CASSYTGPYNSPLHF
V gene: TRBV7-2; J gene: TRBJ1-2; CDR3 protein: CASSIHTGTTGGYTF
V gene: TRBV28; J gene: TRBJ1-5; CDR3 protein: CASSLTQPQHF
V gene: TRBV27; J gene: TRBJ1-5; CDR3 protein: CASSPDREGQPQHF
V gene: TRBV6-5; J gene: TRBJ1-1; CDR3 protein: CASSTDHRAPEAFF
V gene: TRBV4-1; J gene: TRBJ2-1; CDR3 protein: CASSHPAQTLSNEQFF
V gene: TRBV25-1; J gene: TRBJ1-5; CDR3 protein: CASSEFHQWPQHF
V gene: TRBV6-5; J gene: TRBJ2-7; CDR3 protein: CASSYVQGASYEQYF
V gene: TRBV27; J gene: TRBJ2-7; CDR3 protein: CASSRGLATHEQYF
V gene: TRBV28; J gene: TRBJ2-3; CDR3 protein: CASSPLAGPDTQYF
V gene: TRBV6-1; J gene: TRBJ2-1; CDR3 protein: CASSDRRPSAYNEQFF